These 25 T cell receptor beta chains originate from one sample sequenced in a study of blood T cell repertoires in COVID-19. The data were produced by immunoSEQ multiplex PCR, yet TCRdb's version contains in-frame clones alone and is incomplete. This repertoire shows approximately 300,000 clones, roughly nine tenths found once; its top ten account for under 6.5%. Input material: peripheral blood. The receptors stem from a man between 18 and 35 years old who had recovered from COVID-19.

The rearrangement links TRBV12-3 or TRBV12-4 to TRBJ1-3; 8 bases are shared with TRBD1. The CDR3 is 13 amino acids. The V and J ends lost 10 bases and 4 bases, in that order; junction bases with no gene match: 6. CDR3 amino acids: CAIQGAEGNTIYF. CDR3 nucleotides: TGTGCCATCCAGGGGGCCGAGGGAAACACCATATATTTT.

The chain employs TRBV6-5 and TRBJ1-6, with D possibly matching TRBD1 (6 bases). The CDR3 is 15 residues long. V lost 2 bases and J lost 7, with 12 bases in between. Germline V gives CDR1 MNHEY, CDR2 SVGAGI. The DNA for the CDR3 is TGTGCCAGCAGTTACGCAGGGGCATTGAATTCACCCCTCCACTTT. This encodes CASSYAGALNSPLHF.

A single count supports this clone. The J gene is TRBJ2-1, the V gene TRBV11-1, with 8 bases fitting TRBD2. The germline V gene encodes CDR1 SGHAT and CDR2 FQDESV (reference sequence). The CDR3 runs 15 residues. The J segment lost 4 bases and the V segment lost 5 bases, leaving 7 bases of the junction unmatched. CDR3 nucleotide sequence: TGTGCCAGCAGCCTACTAGCGGCGCCATACAATGAGCAGTTCTTC. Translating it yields CASSLLAAPYNEQFF.

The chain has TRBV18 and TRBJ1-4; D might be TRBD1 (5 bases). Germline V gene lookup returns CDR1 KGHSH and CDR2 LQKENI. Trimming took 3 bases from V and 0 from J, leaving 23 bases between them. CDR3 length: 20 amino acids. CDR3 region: CASSPKIAFGTGATNEKLFF. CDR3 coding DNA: TGTGCCAGCTCACCTAAAATCGCCTTTGGTACGGGGGCAACTAATGAAAAACTGTTTTTT.

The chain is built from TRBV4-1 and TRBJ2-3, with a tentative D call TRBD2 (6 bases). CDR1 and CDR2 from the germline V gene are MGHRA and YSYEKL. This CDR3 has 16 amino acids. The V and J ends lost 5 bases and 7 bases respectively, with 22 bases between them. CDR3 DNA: TGCGCCAGCAGCGCAGAGCGGGCCCGAGTAACCTATACGCAGTATTTT. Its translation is CASSAERARVTYTQYF.

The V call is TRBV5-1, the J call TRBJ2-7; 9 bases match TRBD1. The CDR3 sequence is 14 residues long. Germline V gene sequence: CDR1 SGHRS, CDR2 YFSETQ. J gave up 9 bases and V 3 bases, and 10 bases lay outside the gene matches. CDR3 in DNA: TGCGCCAGCAGCTGGGGACAGGGTGAATTCGGGCAGTACTTC. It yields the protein CASSWGQGEFGQYF.

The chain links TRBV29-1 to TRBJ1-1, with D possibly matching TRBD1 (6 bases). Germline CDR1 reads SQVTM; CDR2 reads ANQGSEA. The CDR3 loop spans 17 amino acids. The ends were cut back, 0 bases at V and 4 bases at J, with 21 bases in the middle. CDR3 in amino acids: CSVEDFYWGRQVTEAFF. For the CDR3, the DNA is TGCAGCGTTGAAGATTTCTACTGGGGGCGTCAGGTCACTGAAGCTTTCTTT. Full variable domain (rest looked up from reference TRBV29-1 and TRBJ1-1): SAVISQKPSRDICQRGTSLTIQCQVDSQVTMMFWYRQQPGQSLTLIATANQGSEATYESGFVIDKFPISRPNLTFSTLTVSNMSPEDSSIYLCSVEDFYWGRQVTEAFFGQGTRLTVV.

The CDR3 loop is CASSYSDDTEAFF. The CDR3 DNA sequence: TGTGCCAGCAGCTACTCCGATGACACTGAAGCTTTCTTT. The chain carries TRBV9 and TRBJ1-1; D unresolved. This CDR3 comprises 13 residues. Germline values: CDR1 SGDLS, CDR2 YYNGEE. V shed 4 bases and J shed 3 bases, with 10 bases lying between them.

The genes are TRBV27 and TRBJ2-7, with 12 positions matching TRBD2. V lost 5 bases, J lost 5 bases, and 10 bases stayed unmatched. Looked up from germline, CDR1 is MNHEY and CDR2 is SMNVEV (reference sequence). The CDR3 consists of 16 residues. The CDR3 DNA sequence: TGTGCCAGCAGTCGGCTAGCGGGAGGGCCGTTCGACGAGCAGTACTTC. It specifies CASSRLAGGPFDEQYF.

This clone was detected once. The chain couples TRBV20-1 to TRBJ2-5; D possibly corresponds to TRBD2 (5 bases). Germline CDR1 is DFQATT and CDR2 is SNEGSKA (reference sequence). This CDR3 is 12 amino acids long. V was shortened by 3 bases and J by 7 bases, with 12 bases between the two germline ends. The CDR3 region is CSASAGPGTQYF. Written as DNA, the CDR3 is TGCAGTGCTAGTGCGGGTCCCGGGACCCAGTACTTC.

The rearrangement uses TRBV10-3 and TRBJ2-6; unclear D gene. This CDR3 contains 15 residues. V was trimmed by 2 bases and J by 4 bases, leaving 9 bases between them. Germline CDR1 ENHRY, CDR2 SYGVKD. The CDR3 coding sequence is TGTGCCATCAGTGAGCAACCGACAGGGGCCAACGTCCTGACTTTC. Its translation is CAISEQPTGANVLTF.

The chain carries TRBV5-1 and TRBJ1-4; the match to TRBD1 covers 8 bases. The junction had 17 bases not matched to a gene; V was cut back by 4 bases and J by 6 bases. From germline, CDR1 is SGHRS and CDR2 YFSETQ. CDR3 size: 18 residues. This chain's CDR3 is CASSLGNRGIVEDEKLFF. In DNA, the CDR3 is TGCGCCAGCAGCCTTGGGAACAGGGGGATTGTTGAGGATGAAAAACTGTTTTTT.

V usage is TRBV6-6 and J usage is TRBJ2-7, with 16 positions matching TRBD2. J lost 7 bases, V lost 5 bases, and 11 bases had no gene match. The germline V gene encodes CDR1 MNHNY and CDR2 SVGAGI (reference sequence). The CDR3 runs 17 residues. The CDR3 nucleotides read TGTGCCAGCAGTCAGGGACTAGCGGGAGGGCCGTTTGCGGAGCAGTACTTC. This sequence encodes CASSQGLAGGPFAEQYF.

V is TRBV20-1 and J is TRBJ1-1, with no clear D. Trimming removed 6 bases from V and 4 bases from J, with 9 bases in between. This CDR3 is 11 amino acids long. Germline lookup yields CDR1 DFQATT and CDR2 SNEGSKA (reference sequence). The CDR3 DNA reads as TGCAGTGCCCTAGAGGGCACTGAAGCTTTCTTT. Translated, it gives CSALEGTEAFF.

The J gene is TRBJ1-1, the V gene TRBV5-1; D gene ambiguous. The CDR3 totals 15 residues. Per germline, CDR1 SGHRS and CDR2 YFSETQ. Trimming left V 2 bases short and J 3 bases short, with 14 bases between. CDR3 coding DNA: TGCGCCAGCAGCTTAGCCTCGAGTCTAGACACTGAAGCTTTCTTT. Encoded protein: CASSLASSLDTEAFF.

The CDR3 DNA reads TGTGCCAGCAGCCCCCGGGGGGCAGATACGCAGTATTTT. Encoded protein: CASSPRGADTQYF. The chain employs TRBV5-4 and TRBJ2-3; 7 positions match TRBD2. This CDR3 spans 13 amino acids. The V and J ends lost 4 bases and 4 bases, in that order; junction bases with no gene match: 3. Germline V gene lookup returns CDR1 SGHNT and CDR2 YYREEE (reference sequence).

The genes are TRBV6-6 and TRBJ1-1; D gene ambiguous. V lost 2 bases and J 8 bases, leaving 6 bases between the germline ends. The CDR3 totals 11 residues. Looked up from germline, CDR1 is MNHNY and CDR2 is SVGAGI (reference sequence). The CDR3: CASSYPQEAFF. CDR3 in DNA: TGTGCCAGCAGTTACCCCCAAGAAGCTTTCTTT.

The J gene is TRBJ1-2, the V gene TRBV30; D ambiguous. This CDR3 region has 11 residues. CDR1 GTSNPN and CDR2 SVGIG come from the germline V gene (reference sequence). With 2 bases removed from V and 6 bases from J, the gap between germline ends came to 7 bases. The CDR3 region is CAWSTRNGYTF. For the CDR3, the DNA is TGTGCCTGGAGTACGCGCAATGGCTACACCTTC.

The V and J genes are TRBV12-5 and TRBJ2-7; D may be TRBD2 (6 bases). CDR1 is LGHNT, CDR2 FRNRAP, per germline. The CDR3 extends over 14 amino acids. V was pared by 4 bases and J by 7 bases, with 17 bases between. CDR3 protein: CASGSRQGLGEQYF. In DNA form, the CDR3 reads TGTGCTAGTGGTTCCCGGCAGGGACTGGGGGAGCAGTACTTC.

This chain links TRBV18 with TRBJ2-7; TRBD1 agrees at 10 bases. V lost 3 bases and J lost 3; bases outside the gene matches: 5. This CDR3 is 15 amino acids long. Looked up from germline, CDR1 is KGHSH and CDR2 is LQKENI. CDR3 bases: TGTGCCAGCTCACCTGGGACAGGGGTCAGCTACGAGCAGTACTTC. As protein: CASSPGTGVSYEQYF. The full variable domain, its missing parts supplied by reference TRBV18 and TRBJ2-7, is NAGVMQNPRHLVRRRGQEARLRCSPMKGHSHVYWYRQLPEEGLKFMVYLQKENIIDESGMPKERFSAEFPKEGPSILRIQQVVRGDSAAYFCASSPGTGVSYEQYFGPGTRLTVT.

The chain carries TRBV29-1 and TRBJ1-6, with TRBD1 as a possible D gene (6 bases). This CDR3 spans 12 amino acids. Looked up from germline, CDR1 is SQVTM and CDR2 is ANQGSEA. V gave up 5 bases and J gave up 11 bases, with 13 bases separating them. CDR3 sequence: CSVSQGGTPLHF. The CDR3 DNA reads TGCAGCGTTTCACAGGGTGGTACACCCCTCCACTTT.

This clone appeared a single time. CDR3 bases: TGTGCCAGCAGCTTGGGACAGGCCTTCTGGCCCCAGCATTTT. Translation gives CASSLGQAFWPQHF. This sequence joins TRBV5-6 and TRBJ1-5, with D maybe TRBD1 (6 bases). The CDR3 is 14 amino acids. Germline assignment: CDR1 SGHDT and CDR2 YYEEEE. V was pared by 0 bases and J by 9 bases, with 13 bases between.

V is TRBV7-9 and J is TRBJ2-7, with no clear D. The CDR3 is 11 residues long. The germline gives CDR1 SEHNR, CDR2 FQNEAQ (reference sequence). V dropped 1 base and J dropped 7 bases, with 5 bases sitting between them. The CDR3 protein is CASSLEREQYF. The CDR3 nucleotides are TGTGCCAGCAGCTTAGAGAGAGAGCAGTACTTC.

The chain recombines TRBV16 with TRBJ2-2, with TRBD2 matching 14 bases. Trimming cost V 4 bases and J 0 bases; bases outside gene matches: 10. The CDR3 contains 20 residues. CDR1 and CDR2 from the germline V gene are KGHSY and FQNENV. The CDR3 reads CASSRRGTSGGPSNTGELFF. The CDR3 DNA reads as TGTGCCAGCAGCCGACGAGGGACTAGCGGGGGACCTTCGAACACCGGGGAGCTGTTTTTT.

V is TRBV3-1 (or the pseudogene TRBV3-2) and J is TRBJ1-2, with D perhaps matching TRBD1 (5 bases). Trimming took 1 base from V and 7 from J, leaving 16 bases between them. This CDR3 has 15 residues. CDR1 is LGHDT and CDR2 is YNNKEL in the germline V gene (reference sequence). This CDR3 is CASSQGVFGAAGYTF. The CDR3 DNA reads TGTGCCAGCAGCCAAGGGGTCTTTGGGGCGGCTGGCTACACCTTC.